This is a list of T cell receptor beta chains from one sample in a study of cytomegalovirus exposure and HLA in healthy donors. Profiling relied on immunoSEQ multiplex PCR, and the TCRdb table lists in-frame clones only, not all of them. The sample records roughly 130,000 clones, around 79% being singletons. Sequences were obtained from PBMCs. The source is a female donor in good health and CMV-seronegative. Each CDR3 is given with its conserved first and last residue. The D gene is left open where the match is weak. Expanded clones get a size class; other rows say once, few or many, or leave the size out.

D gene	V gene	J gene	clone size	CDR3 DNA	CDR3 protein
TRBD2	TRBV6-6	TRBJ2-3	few	TGTGCCAGCAGACACAGACTAGCGGACACAGATACGCAGTATTTT	CASRHRLADTDTQYF
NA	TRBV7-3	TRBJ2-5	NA	TGTGCCAGCAGCTTAAACAGACAAGAGACCCAGTACTTC	CASSLNRQETQYF
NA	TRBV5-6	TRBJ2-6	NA	TGTGCCAGCAGCCCAGGATTTACTGGGGCCAACGTCCTGACTTTC	CASSPGFTGANVLTF
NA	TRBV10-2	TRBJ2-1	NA	TGCGCCAGCAGTGATCGATATAGCGGCAATGAGCAGTTCTTC	CASSDRYSGNEQFF
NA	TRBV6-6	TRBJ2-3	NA	TGTGCCAGCAGTTACGCGGGGACGGCGACAGATACGCAGTATTTT	CASSYAGTATDTQYF
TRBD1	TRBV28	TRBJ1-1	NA	TGTGCCAGCAGGCCAGGACAGGGGGGTAATCAGAACACTGAAGCTTTCTTT	CASRPGQGGNQNTEAFF
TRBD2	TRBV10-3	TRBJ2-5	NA	TGTGCCATCAGGAGTTCCGGGACTAGCGCTCAAGAGACCCAGTACTTC	CAIRSSGTSAQETQYF
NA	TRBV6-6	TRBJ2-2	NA	TGTGCCAGCAGTTACTCGACAGCCACCGGGGAGCTGTTTTTT	CASSYSTATGELFF
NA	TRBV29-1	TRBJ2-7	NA	TGCAGCGTTGAAGATCAGGGGCCTGGAGCAGACAGGATCCTCTCCTACGAGCAGTACTTC	CSVEDQGPGADRILSYEQYF
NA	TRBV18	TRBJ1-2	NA	TGTGCCAGCTCACCGCGGGGGCAGAACAACTATGGCTACACCTTC	CASSPRGQNNYGYTF
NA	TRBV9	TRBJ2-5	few	TGTGCCAGCAGCGTAGCGGGGATATCGGAGACCCAGTACTTC	CASSVAGISETQYF
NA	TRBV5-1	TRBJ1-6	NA	TGCGCCAGCAGCTTGGGAAGTGGAGCCGGGGATTCACCCCTCCACTTT	CASSLGSGAGDSPLHF
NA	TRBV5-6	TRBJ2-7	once	TGTGCCAGCAGCTTAACGGGAGAGACCTACGAGCAGTACTTC	CASSLTGETYEQYF
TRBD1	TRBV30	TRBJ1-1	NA	TGTGCCTGGAGTACAGGGGATTATAACACTGAAGCTTTCTTT	CAWSTGDYNTEAFF
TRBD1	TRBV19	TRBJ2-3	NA	TGTGCCAGTAGACAGGGACAGGGGGCGTTGGATACGCAGTATTTT	CASRQGQGALDTQYF
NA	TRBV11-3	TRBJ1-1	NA	TGTGCCAGCAGCTCACAGCCACTCACTGAAGCTTTCTTT	CASSSQPLTEAFF
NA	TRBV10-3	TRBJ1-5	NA	TGTGCCATCAGTGGAACAGGGAGAGGTCAGCCCCAGCATTTT	CAISGTGRGQPQHF
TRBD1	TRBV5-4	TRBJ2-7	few	TGTGCCAGCCTTGGGGGGACAGGGCACCACGAGCAGTACTTC	CASLGGTGHHEQYF
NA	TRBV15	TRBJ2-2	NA	TGTGCCACCAGCAGAGGCCGACAGGAATCCGGGGAGCTGTTTTTT	CATSRGRQESGELFF
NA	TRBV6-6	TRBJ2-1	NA	TGTGCCAGCAGTTACCTTTGGCATGAGCAGTTCTTC	CASSYLWHEQFF